A single sample is the source of the 32 T cell receptor beta chains below, sequenced in a study of human T cells and chemical hapten exposure. As for time point: healthy volunteer bleed at 6 weeks. Extraction of total RNA was performed on unfractionated whole blood. From the RACE reads, TCRdb called clonotypes with MiXCR, one entry per CDR3 protein. The profile shows 30,000 to 40,000 distinct CDR3 sequences, roughly 5.4% of them singletons. Input material: whole blood. These receptors came from a human donor in good health. Some clones in this sample may be carry-over from other donors' samples.

The chain couples TRBV27 to TRBJ2-7; 11 positions match TRBD2. CDR3 length: 15 residues. The V gene's germline CDR1 is MNHEY and CDR2 SMNVEV (reference sequence). J was trimmed by 2 bases and V by 3 bases; bases with no gene match: 3. Here the CDR3 reads CASSFLAGGPYEQYF. CDR3 nucleotides: TGTGCCAGCAGTTTCCTAGCGGGAGGTCCCTACGAGCAGTACTTC.

CDR3 nucleotide sequence: TGTGCCAGCAGTGGCCGGAATGGCTACATTCAGTACTTC. It translates to CASSGRNGYIQYF. The chain uses TRBV25-1 and TRBJ2-4; unclear D gene. The V end was cut by 4 bases, the J end by 8 bases, with 12 bases between. Germline-derived CDR1 and CDR2 are MGHDK and SYGVNS. The CDR3 consists of 13 residues.

This clonotype came up many times. V usage is TRBV28 and J usage is TRBJ2-1, with unresolved D. The CDR3 is made up of 15 amino acids. Germline V gives CDR1 MDHEN, CDR2 SYDVKM. Trimming left V 5 bases short and J 3 bases short, with 14 bases between. Here the CDR3 DNA reads TGTGCCAGCAGTCCCAAAGGCACATACTACAATGAGCAGTTCTTC. Translated, it gives CASSPKGTYYNEQFF.

DNA for the CDR3: TGTGCCAGCAGCCTATACGGGACACATAGCTCCTATAATTCACCCCTCCACTTT. It is translated as CASSLYGTHSSYNSPLHF. V gene TRBV5-5 combines with J gene TRBJ1-6, with a possible D match to TRBD1 (6 bases). In germline, CDR1 is SGHKS, CDR2 YYEKEE (reference sequence). V lost 4 bases, J lost 0 bases, and 17 bases lay in between. The CDR3 contains 18 residues.

This chain links TRBV2 with TRBJ1-5; D unresolved. The CDR3 totals 14 residues. Between the trimmed V and J ends, which lost 6 bases and 3 bases, there was a span of 12 bases. CDR1 SNHLY and CDR2 FYNNEI come from the germline V gene. The CDR3 spells CASRADGFNQPQHF. In nucleotides, the CDR3 is TGTGCCAGCAGGGCAGACGGATTCAATCAGCCCCAGCATTTT.

This clonotype showed up many times. This chain joins TRBV7-6 and TRBJ2-5; D gene uncertain. The ends were cut back, 5 bases at V and 0 bases at J, with 4 bases in the middle. The CDR3 spans 12 residues. Germline CDR1 reads SGHVS; CDR2 reads FNYEAQ. For the CDR3, the DNA is TGTGCCAGCAGCGGCAACCAAGAGACCCAGTACTTC. It encodes CASSGNQETQYF.

This rearrangement joins TRBV12-3 or TRBV12-4 to TRBJ1-2; 10 bases map to TRBD1. This CDR3 has 14 amino acids. With 5 bases clipped from V and 7 bases from J, the junction kept 7 bases outside the gene matches. CDR3 region: CASSLDRGLAGYTF. The CDR3 DNA reads TGTGCCAGCAGTCTCGACAGGGGGCTAGCTGGCTACACCTTC.

The table lists this clonotype with many counts. This sequence joins TRBV6-1 and TRBJ2-1; 9 bases are shared with TRBD2. Germline values: CDR1 MNHNS, CDR2 SASEGT. This CDR3 is built from 15 residues. V shed 6 bases and J 7 bases; nucleotides not matched to a gene: 10. The CDR3 DNA follows: TGTGCCAGCAGCCTAGCGGGACCCCGGTTTAATGAGCAGTTCTTC. Residues: CASSLAGPRFNEQFF.

This clonotype was seen at least ten times. The chain recombines TRBV6-2 or TRBV6-3 with TRBJ2-1, with TRBD2 as a possible D gene (5 bases). Germline CDR1 reads MNHEY; CDR2 reads SVGEGT. V lost 5 bases and J lost 4, with 24 bases in between. This CDR3 comprises 18 residues. As DNA, the CDR3 is TGTGCCAGCAGTCGTCCAATTTGGGAGAGATCAACGTACAATGAGCAGTTCTTC. Its translation: CASSRPIWERSTYNEQFF.

This clonotype has just a few counts. The gene calls are TRBV19 and TRBJ2-2; D remains unclear. CDR3 size: 14 residues. Deletions cut 2 bases from V and 1 base from J, with 5 bases between. The germline V gene has CDR1 LNHDA and CDR2 SQIVND (reference sequence). CDR3 sequence: CASSINRNTGELFF. The CDR3 DNA reads TGTGCCAGTAGTATAAATAGGAACACCGGGGAGCTGTTTTTT. Drawing the rest from reference TRBV19 and TRBJ2-2, the complete variable domain is DGGITQSPKYLFRKEGQNVTLSCEQNLNHDAMYWYRQDPGQGLRLIYYSQIVNDFQKGDIAEGYSVSREKKESFPLTVTSAQKNPTAFYLCASSINRNTGELFFGEGSRLTVL.

There are many counts of this clonotype. V gene TRBV30 combines with J gene TRBJ1-4, with 9 positions matching TRBD1. V trimming: 2 bases; J trimming: 4 bases; junction bases outside the gene matches: 5. This CDR3 has 15 residues. Germline CDR1 and CDR2: GTSNPN and SVGIG (reference sequence). CDR3 DNA: TGTGCCTGGAGTCCCCGGGACAGGGATAATGAAAAACTGTTTTTT. Amino acids: CAWSPRDRDNEKLFF.

V is TRBV7-2 and J is TRBJ2-7; 7 bases align to TRBD1. V lost 2 bases and J lost 2; bases outside the gene matches: 15. The CDR3 spans 18 residues. The germline V gene encodes CDR1 SGHTA and CDR2 FQGNSA. Here the CDR3 reads CASSLLPLEFTGAYEQYF. Written as DNA, the CDR3 is TGTGCCAGCAGCTTACTCCCCTTAGAGTTTACAGGGGCCTACGAGCAGTACTTC. Full variable domain (missing parts from reference TRBV7-2 and TRBJ2-7): GAGVSQSPSNKVTEKGKDVELRCDPISGHTALYWYRQSLGQGLEFLIYFQGNSAPDKSGLPSDRFSAERTGGSVSTLTIQRTQQEDSAVYLCASSLLPLEFTGAYEQYFGPGTRLTVT.

This clonotype occurred many times. The chain employs TRBV5-4 and TRBJ1-2; D uncertain. This CDR3 has 14 amino acids. Deletions cut 4 bases from V and 2 bases from J, with 12 bases between. The V gene's germline CDR1 is SGHNT and CDR2 YYREEE (reference sequence). The chain's CDR3 is CASSPATVNYGYTF. CDR3 DNA: TGTGCCAGCAGCCCGGCGACGGTAAACTATGGCTACACCTTC.

This clonotype was recorded at least ten times. The chain links TRBV6-5 to TRBJ2-1; the D gene is possibly TRBD2 (6 bases). V gave up 4 bases and J gave up 12 bases, with 13 bases separating them. CDR3 length: 12 amino acids. The germline CDR1 and CDR2 sequences are MNHEY and SVGAGI. Written as DNA, the CDR3 is TGTGCCAGCAGTTTCACCGGGACTGCGCAGTTCTTC. As protein: CASSFTGTAQFF.

This clonotype was counted a few times. The rearrangement uses TRBV6-5 and TRBJ1-1; 7 nucleotides line up with TRBD1. Trimming cost V 6 bases and J 0 bases; bases outside gene matches: 7. Germline CDR1 MNHEY, CDR2 SVGAGI. This CDR3 has 15 amino acids. Here the CDR3 DNA reads TGTGCCAGCAGCCGTATGCAGGGGGTGAACACTGAAGCTTTCTTT. This sequence encodes CASSRMQGVNTEAFF.

This clonotype was seen at least ten times. The chain is built from TRBV5-4 and TRBJ1-1; D not resolved. Germline V gene lookup returns CDR1 SGHNT and CDR2 YYREEE (reference sequence). The ends were cut back, 5 bases at V and 0 bases at J, with 11 bases in the middle. This CDR3 has 14 amino acids. DNA for the CDR3: TGTGCCAGCAGTTCGAGGCCCATGAACACTGAAGCTTTCTTT. Encoded protein: CASSSRPMNTEAFF.

This clonotype was seen many times. The rearrangement uses TRBV6-1 and TRBJ2-5; D may be TRBD1 (6 bases). V lost 2 bases and J 5 bases, leaving 15 bases between the germline ends. The CDR3 is 15 amino acids. Germline CDR1 MNHNS, CDR2 SASEGT. CDR3 sequence reads: CASSEYYREVETQYF. DNA for the CDR3: TGTGCCAGCAGTGAATATTACAGGGAAGTGGAGACCCAGTACTTC.

CDR3 DNA sequence: TGTGCCAGCAGACCATACAGAGGGGGCTATGAAGCTTTCTTT. Translated, it gives CASRPYRGGYEAFF. The genes are TRBV12-3 or TRBV12-4 and TRBJ1-1, with TRBD1 identical over 7 bases. The CDR3 is made up of 14 amino acids. Trimming took 6 bases from V and 7 from J; bases not matched to a gene: 11.

This clonotype was recorded many times. The chain uses TRBV7-2 and TRBJ2-3, with D hard to call. This CDR3 has 14 residues. Trimming removed 1 base from V and 1 base from J, with 6 bases in between. CDR1 and CDR2 (germline): SGHTA, FQGNSA. As DNA, the CDR3 is TGTGCCAGCAGCTTAGGTCCGGGCACAGATACGCAGTATTTT. Its translation is CASSLGPGTDTQYF.

This clonotype occurred a few times. The chain uses TRBV6-5 and TRBJ1-2, with TRBD1 identical over 7 bases. CDR1 MNHEY and CDR2 SVGAGI come from the germline V gene. The CDR3 is 12 amino acids. Trimming removed 6 bases from V and 8 bases from J; junction bases left unmatched: 6. The chain's CDR3 is CASSPTGVGYTF. The DNA for the CDR3 is TGTGCCAGCAGCCCTACAGGGGTCGGCTACACCTTC.

This clonotype is judged medium-sized. The chain carries TRBV10-2 and TRBJ2-3; 8 bases agree with TRBD2. There are 15 residues in the CDR3. Trimming cost V 7 bases and J 0 bases; bases outside gene matches: 6. Germline V gene data show CDR1 as WSHSY and CDR2 as SAAADI. CDR3 residues: CASKELADSTDTQYF. CDR3 DNA sequence: TGCGCCAGCAAAGAACTAGCGGACAGCACAGATACGCAGTATTTT.

V gene TRBV10-3 combines with J gene TRBJ1-5; perhaps TRBD1 as D (5 bases). CDR3 length: 14 amino acids. V lost 2 bases and J lost 5, with 10 bases in between. Germline V gives CDR1 ENHRY, CDR2 SYGVKD. CDR3 DNA: TGTGCCATCAGTGAGGACAGAGCCTATCAGCCCCAGCATTTT. Its protein product is CAISEDRAYQPQHF.

Many counts were recorded for this clonotype. The V call is TRBV4-2, the J call TRBJ2-1; the match to TRBD1 covers 7 bases. The length of the CDR3 is 17 residues. In germline, CDR1 is LGHNA, CDR2 YNFKEQ. The V segment lost 0 bases and the J segment 2 bases; nucleotides outside the gene matches: 7. The CDR3 here is CASSQDYHRGTYNEQFF. The CDR3, as DNA: TGTGCCAGCAGCCAAGATTATCACAGGGGAACCTACAATGAGCAGTTCTTC.

This clonotype has a count of ten or more. The chain is built from TRBV12-3 or TRBV12-4 and TRBJ1-4; D is unclear. The CDR3 extends over 15 amino acids. V was pared by 5 bases and J by 3 bases, with 13 bases between. DNA of the CDR3: TGTGCCAGCAGTCCCCAACGAGGGTCTAATGAAAAACTGTTTTTT. It is translated as CASSPQRGSNEKLFF.

This clonotype was observed at least ten times. The chain carries TRBV3-1 and TRBJ2-1, with 11 positions matching TRBD2. J was trimmed by 7 bases and V by 1 base; bases with no gene match: 15. Germline V gene data show CDR1 as LGHDT and CDR2 as YNNKEL (reference sequence). The CDR3 runs to 19 residues. The CDR3 coding sequence is TGTGCCAGCAGCCAAGCAAGGAGAACTAGCGGGGGAATACAGAATGAGCAGTTCTTC. Amino acids: CASSQARRTSGGIQNEQFF.

This clonotype appeared many times. The CDR3 is CASSSGQNTEAFF. Written as DNA, the CDR3 is TGTGCCAGCAGCTCCGGACAGAACACTGAAGCTTTCTTT. V is TRBV11-2 and J is TRBJ1-1, with TRBD1 as a possible D gene (5 bases). Germline V gene lookup returns CDR1 SGHAT and CDR2 FQNNGV. With 4 bases removed from V and 1 base from J, the gap between germline ends came to 7 bases. This CDR3 is 13 amino acids long.

This clonotype occurred many times. This chain links TRBV12-3 or TRBV12-4 with TRBJ1-6, with D possibly TRBD1 on 5 matching bases. V lost 3 bases and J 6 bases, leaving 12 bases between the germline ends. The CDR3 has 15 amino acids. For the CDR3, the DNA is TGTGCCAGCAGTTTTAAGGGGTATGGTAATTCACCCCTCCACTTT. Residues: CASSFKGYGNSPLHF.

Ten or more counts support this clonotype. The chain carries TRBV3-1 and TRBJ1-6, with D tentatively TRBD1 (6 bases). This CDR3 has 14 residues. V was shortened by 3 bases and J by 10 bases, with 13 bases between the two germline ends. Germline values: CDR1 LGHDT, CDR2 YNNKEL (reference sequence). CDR3 sequence (DNA): TGTGCCAGCAGCCATACCAGGGGAGGATCACCCCTCCACTTT. It is translated as CASSHTRGGSPLHF.

Only a few counts were recorded for this clonotype. V is TRBV12-3 or TRBV12-4 and J is TRBJ2-6, with TRBD1 matching 9 bases. This CDR3 has 18 residues. Trimming cost V 1 base and J 3 bases; bases outside gene matches: 7. CDR3 residues: CASSLGGQGIIGANVLTF. CDR3 DNA sequence: TGTGCCAGCAGTTTAGGGGGACAGGGAATAATTGGGGCCAACGTCCTGACTTTC.

This clonotype was counted many times. The rearrangement uses TRBV29-1 and TRBJ2-2, with D perhaps TRBD2 (6 bases). The CDR3 is made up of 13 amino acids. From germline, CDR1 is SQVTM and CDR2 ANQGSEA. The V end was cut by 7 bases, the J end by 5 bases, with 14 bases between. The CDR3 DNA follows: TGCAGCGCGGCTGGACTAAGAACCGGGGAGCTGTTTTTT. This translates into CSAAGLRTGELFF.

This clonotype was picked up many times. The V gene is TRBV5-1, the J gene TRBJ2-7, with 12 bases matching TRBD2. The junction had 7 bases not matched to a gene; V was cut back by 4 bases and J by 5 bases. From germline, CDR1 is SGHRS and CDR2 YFSETQ. The CDR3 has 15 amino acids. CDR3 sequence reads: CASSTGLAGGDEQYF. CDR3 sequence (DNA): TGCGCCAGCAGCACGGGACTAGCGGGCGGCGACGAGCAGTACTTC.

This clonotype has ten or more counts. The J gene is TRBJ2-5, the V gene TRBV28; D may be TRBD1 (6 bases). Trimming left V 5 bases short and J 1 base short, with 11 bases between. The CDR3 contains 14 residues. Per the germline V gene, CDR1 is MDHEN and CDR2 is SYDVKM. This CDR3 reads CASSPWTAQETQYF. The CDR3 DNA sequence: TGTGCCAGCAGTCCCTGGACAGCCCAAGAGACCCAGTACTTC. Looking up the rest from reference TRBV28 and TRBJ2-5 gives the full variable domain: DVKVTQSSRYLVKRTGEKVFLECVQDMDHENMFWYRQDPGLGLRLIYFSYDVKMKEKGDIPEGYSVSREKKERFSLILESASTNQTSMYLCASSPWTAQETQYFGPGTRLLVL.